This T cell receptor (beta chain) was observed in a study of T cells in localized non-small cell lung cancer (TCRdb year 2020). With regard to the full study: T cell repertoires of some 240 early-stage NSCLC patients were analyzed, with tumors being compared against uninvolved tumor-adjacent lungs. The cohort consisted of about 240 treatment-naive NSCLC patients whose localized lung tumors had been resected. NSCLC patients had a mean age of roughly 66 years, and fewer than 150 were male and 107 female. The research as a whole found: Since the design was exploratory, TCR variables were selected using unadjusted p-values with no false-discovery rate correction. Of the top 100 tumor clones, a median of 57 were detected in paired uninvolved adjacent lung; 28 were also among that lung's top 100. Higher T cell density in blood was associated with longer overall survival, whereas higher clonality in adjacent lung was associated with shorter survival. Because multi-region tumor sequencing was not done, intratumor heterogeneity could not be ruled out. Uninvolved tumor-adjacent lung showed the highest T cell clonality, higher than tumor, which suggests more focused antigenic responses in the uninvolved tumor-adjacent lung.

TCR beta CDR3 regions were sequenced from DNA using the immunoSEQ Assay. The original methods were these. To compute T cell density, TCR beta template counts were normalized to usable DNA, which was estimated by amplifying housekeeping genes. Richness was estimated with the preseqR package, extrapolating to 400,000 templates for PBMC samples and 120,000 templates for tissue samples. Clonality was taken to be one minus Pielou's evenness. Differential abundance testing on productive amino-acid clonotypes, with a minimum total count of 5 and an alpha of 0.1, was used to identify tissue-enriched TCRs. Repertoire overlap between compartments was quantified with the Jaccard Index and Morisita Overlap Index. GLIPH grouped TCR beta CDR3s together with public tetramer-defined viral CDR3s, and a viral motif had to include at least three viral sequences and show V-gene enrichment. The table was pulled from immuneACCESS by TCRdb, which kept in-frame rearrangements only. Such tables lose some clones; where checked, under half of the loss comes from unresolved V genes, and the rest has no known cause. The V and J calls and clone size were taken over from that table, and D and trimming were inferred from the DNA. This sample comprises about 33,000 clones, 85% to 90% of them detected only once. The top ten clones comprise roughly 4% of the sample.

The CDR3 sequence holds 17 residues, the cysteine and phenylalanine included. Only the CDR3 region is kept as DNA, spanning 51 bases read in frame from base 1. CDR1 and CDR2, looked up from the germline V gene, are SGHAT and FQNNGV. Trimming takes 0 bases from V and 4 bases from J, and the germline ends sit 18 bases apart. At diagnosis, tumor, uninvolved tumor-adjacent lung and peripheral blood were collected and then preserved as a mix of FFPE and fresh-frozen material. For TCR repertoire profiling, blood samples were analyzed as peripheral blood mononuclear cells. A remark on this clone: It lacks a known antigen. Per-nucleotide qualities are absent, and no much larger clonotype sits a single base away.

This TCR was recovered from a man aged 35-75 years with stage I lung adenocarcinoma. The material was peripheral blood, obtained before any cancer treatment. The rearranged chain carries TRBV11-2 and TRBJ2-5; the D gene is perhaps TRBD2, from 5 matching bases. The DNA is as follows: TGTGCCAGCAGCTTAGATTCAGTTGGGGTGAGGGTAGAGACCCAGTACTTC. Protein translation: CASSLDSVGVRVETQYF.